The 16 T cell receptor beta chains presented below share a single source sample, sequenced in a study of identical twins. TCRdb recomputed calls from the 5' RACE reads with MiXCR, one row per CDR3 protein. The sample lists approximately 600,000 distinct CDR3 sequences; roughly 6.6% were seen once. Another study also made use of these data, one on yellow fever vaccine responses in identical twins.

The sequenced sample consisted of PBMCs. The source is a woman between 18 and 29 years old in good health.

This clonotype was found a few times. This chain links TRBV12-3 or TRBV12-4 with TRBJ2-7; the D gene is possibly TRBD1 (6 bases). Trimming stripped 2 bases from V and 2 bases from J, with 13 bases between. The length of the CDR3 is 15 residues. The CDR3 sequence is CASSLYAQGPYEQYV. The CDR3 nucleotides read TGTGCCAGCAGTTTATATGCCCAGGGGCCCTACGAGCAGTACGTC.

This clonotype was seen repeatedly, ten times or more. The chain recombines TRBV6-4 with TRBJ2-3; D gene unclear. V gave up 0 bases and J gave up 3 bases, with 7 bases separating them. Germline V gene data show CDR1 as MRHNA and CDR2 as SNTAGT. This CDR3 has 14 residues. CDR3 residues: CASSDSILTDTQYF. DNA for the CDR3: TGTGCCAGCAGTGACTCAATTCTGACAGATACGCAGTATTTT.

The chain couples TRBV29-1 to TRBJ2-7; D remains ambiguous. The CDR3 is made up of 14 amino acids. Germline V gives CDR1 SQVTM, CDR2 ANQGSEA. Trimming shortened V by 2 bases and J by 2 bases, and 13 bases separated the two germline ends. The CDR3 region is CSVETQLPPYEQYF. The CDR3, as DNA: TGCAGCGTTGAAACCCAGCTGCCTCCCTACGAGCAGTACTTC.

Many counts were recorded for this clonotype. The chain links TRBV25-1 to TRBJ2-1, with 10 positions matching TRBD2. The CDR3 loop spans 14 amino acids. V was pared by 6 bases and J by 12 bases, with 11 bases of the junction left unmatched. Germline loops: CDR1 MGHDK, CDR2 SYGVNS. The chain's CDR3 is CASREAGGPGGQFF. CDR3 coding DNA: TGTGCCAGCAGGGAAGCGGGAGGGCCCGGGGGGCAGTTCTTC.

The V gene is TRBV6-2 or TRBV6-3, the J gene TRBJ2-7; 7 bases align to TRBD2. The germline V gene has CDR1 MNHEY and CDR2 SVGEGT. This CDR3 spans 13 amino acids. V lost 6 bases and J lost 4; bases outside the gene matches: 6. CDR3 nucleotide sequence: TGTGCCAGCAGAACCGGGACTAAATACGAGCAGTACGTC. This translates into CASRTGTKYEQYV.

The chain combines TRBV5-1 with TRBJ2-2; 7 bases align to TRBD1. V gave up 5 bases and J gave up 1 base; unmatched junction bases: 5. The germline V gene encodes CDR1 SGHRS and CDR2 YFSETQ. This CDR3 comprises 15 residues. The DNA of the CDR3 is TGCGCCAGCAGGCGGACAGGCGAGAACACCGGGGAGCTGTTTTTT. Residues: CASRRTGENTGELFF.

This clonotype turned up a few times. The chain has TRBV9 and TRBJ2-3; 9 nucleotides match TRBD2. The CDR3 covers 15 residues. Germline CDR1 and CDR2: SGDLS and YYNGEE. Unmatched junction bases numbered 4, after V lost 4 bases and J lost 1 base. The CDR3 DNA sequence: TGTGCCAGCAGCAATAGCGGGAGCCGCACAGATACGCAGTATTTT. This translates into CASSNSGSRTDTQYF.

This clonotype was detected only a few times. The chain recombines TRBV2 with TRBJ1-4; TRBD1 matches 7 bases. The ends lost 6 bases at V and 0 bases at J; junction bases unmatched: 7. This CDR3 has 16 residues. The germline V gene encodes CDR1 SNHLY and CDR2 FYNNEI. CDR3 bases: TGTGCCAGCAGAAAACCACAGGGGACAACTAATGAAAAACTGTTTTTT. It specifies CASRKPQGTTNEKLFF.

This clonotype was counted between two and nine times. The rearrangement joins TRBV11-2 to TRBJ1-4, with D possibly matching TRBD1 (5 bases). CDR3 size: 16 residues. Germline-derived CDR1 and CDR2 are SGHAT and FQNNGV. Deletions cut 1 base from V and 2 bases from J, with 11 bases between. The CDR3: CASSLVEGVTNEKLFF. In nucleotides, the CDR3 is TGTGCCAGCAGCTTAGTAGAAGGGGTGACTAATGAAAAACTGTTTTTT.

This clonotype was found many times. The chain recombines TRBV5-1 with TRBJ2-3, with TRBD2 matching over 8 bases. V was pared by 5 bases and J by 0 bases, with 8 bases of the junction left unmatched. Per the germline V gene, CDR1 is SGHRS and CDR2 is YFSETQ. The length of the CDR3 is 16 residues. The CDR3 region is CASRMLTSASTDTQYF. The CDR3 region has the DNA TGCGCCAGCAGGATGCTGACTAGCGCTAGCACAGATACGCAGTATTTT.

The chain is built from TRBV18 and TRBJ1-4; D not resolved. The V and J ends lost 6 bases and 0 bases respectively, with 8 bases between them. In germline, CDR1 is KGHSH, CDR2 LQKENI. The CDR3 sequence is 14 residues long. The CDR3 is CASSPYSTNEKLFF. The CDR3 bases are TGTGCCAGCTCCCCATACTCAACTAATGAAAAACTGTTTTTT. Full variable domain (remainder filled in from reference TRBV18 and TRBJ1-4): NAGVMQNPRHLVRRRGQEARLRCSPMKGHSHVYWYRQLPEEGLKFMVYLQKENIIDESGMPKERFSAEFPKEGPSILRIQQVVRGDSAAYFCASSPYSTNEKLFFGSGTQLSVL.

CDR3 nucleotide sequence: TGTGCCACTGCGATACTAGCGGAGGGAGAGACCCAGTACTTC. The encoded protein is CATAILAEGETQYF. V is TRBV6-1 and J is TRBJ2-5, with TRBD2 identical over 8 bases. The CDR3 totals 14 residues. The J segment lost 4 bases and the V segment lost 10 bases, leaving 11 bases of the junction unmatched. The germline V gene encodes CDR1 MNHNS and CDR2 SASEGT.

The genes are TRBV5-1 and TRBJ2-5; 7 bases align to TRBD2. Germline V gives CDR1 SGHRS, CDR2 YFSETQ. The trim removed 4 bases at V and 0 bases at J, leaving 6 bases unmatched. The CDR3 spans 15 residues. The DNA for the CDR3 is TGCGCCAGCAGCCCGAGGCTAGCGGACCAAGAGACCCAGTACTTC. Translating it yields CASSPRLADQETQYF.

The chain is built from TRBV5-1 and TRBJ2-7; 13 bases line up with TRBD2. After removal of 6 bases from V and 6 bases from J, the junction contained 6 bases not matched to a gene. The CDR3 covers 14 residues. The germline V gene has CDR1 SGHRS and CDR2 YFSETQ. CDR3 in DNA: TGCGCCAGCAAAGATGGACTAGCGGGAGTCGAGCAGTACTTC. Residues: CASKDGLAGVEQYF.

In its sample, this clonotype was seen many times. The chain combines TRBV12-5 with TRBJ1-1; 7 bases match TRBD1. J gave up 5 bases and V 5 bases, and 11 bases lay outside the gene matches. Germline lookup yields CDR1 LGHNT and CDR2 FRNRAP. This CDR3 is built from 15 residues. The CDR3 sequence is CASGPPGGAGTEAFF. In DNA, the CDR3 is TGTGCTAGTGGTCCCCCAGGGGGGGCTGGTACTGAAGCTTTCTTT.

This clonotype has a count of ten or more. V is TRBV12-3 or TRBV12-4 and J is TRBJ2-7; 7 positions agree with TRBD1. With V trimmed by 4 bases and J by 5 bases, 8 bases remained unmatched. The CDR3 runs to 14 residues. The CDR3 nucleotides read TGTGCCAGCAGTTCTTGGACAGGTAGTAACGAGCAGTACTTC. Translating gives CASSSWTGSNEQYF.